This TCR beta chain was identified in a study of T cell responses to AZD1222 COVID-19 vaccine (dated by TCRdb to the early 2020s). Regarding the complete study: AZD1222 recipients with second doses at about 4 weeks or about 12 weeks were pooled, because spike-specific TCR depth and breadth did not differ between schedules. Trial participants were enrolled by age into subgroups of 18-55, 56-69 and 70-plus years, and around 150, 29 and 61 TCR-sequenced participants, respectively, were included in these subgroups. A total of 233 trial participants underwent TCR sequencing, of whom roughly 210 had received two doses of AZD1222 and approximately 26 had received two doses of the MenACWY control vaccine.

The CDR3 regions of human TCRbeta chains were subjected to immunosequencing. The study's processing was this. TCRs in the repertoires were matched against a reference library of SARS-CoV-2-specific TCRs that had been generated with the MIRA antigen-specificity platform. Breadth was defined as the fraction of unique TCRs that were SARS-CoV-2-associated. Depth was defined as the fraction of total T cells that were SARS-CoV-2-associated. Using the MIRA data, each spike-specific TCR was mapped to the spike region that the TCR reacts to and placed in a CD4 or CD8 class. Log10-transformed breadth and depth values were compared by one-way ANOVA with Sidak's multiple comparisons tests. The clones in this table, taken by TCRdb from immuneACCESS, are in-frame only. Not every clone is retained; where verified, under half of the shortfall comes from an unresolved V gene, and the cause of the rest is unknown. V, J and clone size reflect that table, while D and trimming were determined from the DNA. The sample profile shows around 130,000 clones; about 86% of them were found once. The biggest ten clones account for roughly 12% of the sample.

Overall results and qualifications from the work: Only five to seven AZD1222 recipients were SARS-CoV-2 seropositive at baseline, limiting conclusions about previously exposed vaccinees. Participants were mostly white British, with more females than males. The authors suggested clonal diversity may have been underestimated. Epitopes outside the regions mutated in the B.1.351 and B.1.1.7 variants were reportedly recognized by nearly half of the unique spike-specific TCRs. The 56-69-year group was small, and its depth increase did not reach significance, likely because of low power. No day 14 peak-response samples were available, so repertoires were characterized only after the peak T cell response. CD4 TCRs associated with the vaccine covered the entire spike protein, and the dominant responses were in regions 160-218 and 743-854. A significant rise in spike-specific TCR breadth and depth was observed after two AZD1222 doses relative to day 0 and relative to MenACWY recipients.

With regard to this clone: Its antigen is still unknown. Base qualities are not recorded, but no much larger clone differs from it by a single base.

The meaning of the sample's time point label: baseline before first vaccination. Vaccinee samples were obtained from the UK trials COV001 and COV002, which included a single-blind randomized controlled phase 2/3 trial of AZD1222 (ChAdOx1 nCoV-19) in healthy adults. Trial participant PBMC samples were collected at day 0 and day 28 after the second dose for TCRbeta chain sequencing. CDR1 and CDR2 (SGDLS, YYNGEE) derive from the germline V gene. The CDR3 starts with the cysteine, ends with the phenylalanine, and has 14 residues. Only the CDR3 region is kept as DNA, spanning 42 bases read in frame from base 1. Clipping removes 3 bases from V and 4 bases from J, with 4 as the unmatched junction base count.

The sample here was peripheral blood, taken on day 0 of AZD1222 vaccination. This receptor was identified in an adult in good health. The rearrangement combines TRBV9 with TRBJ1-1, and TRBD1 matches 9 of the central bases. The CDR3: CASSGTGAGTEAFF. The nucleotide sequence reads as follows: TGTGCCAGCAGCGGGACAGGGGCTGGCACTGAAGCTTTCTTT.